The rows below give T cell receptor beta chains drawn from one sample of a study of shared clonotypes between healthy human individuals. Sequencing used immunoSEQ multiplex PCR; TCRdb keeps in-frame clones, though not all of them. Of some 470,000 clones listed, over 60% are singletons. Sequenced: PBMCs. The receptors were gathered from a woman aged 40 to 50 in good health. Some clones in this sample may be carry-over from other donors' samples. CDR3s include the opening cysteine and the closing phenylalanine or tryptophan. Fields, in order: D gene, J gene, CDR3 length, V gene, clone size, CDR3 DNA, CDR3 protein. A D gene is named only where the DNA matches it firmly. Some rows have no size entry. The others give once, few or many, or a class for an expanded clone.

>.|TRBJ1-1|15|TRBV5-1|.
TGCGCCAGCAGCTTGGACCCGACAGTGAACACTGAAGCTTTCTTT
CASSLDPTVNTEAFF
>.|TRBJ2-3|17|TRBV19|once
TGTGCCAGTAGTCTCCCGGGCAGGGTGAAGAGCTTAGATACGCAGTATTTT
CASSLPGRVKSLDTQYF
>.|TRBJ2-3|13|TRBV11-3|once
TGTGCCAGCAGCTTCGGACGGACAGATACGCAGTATTTT
CASSFGRTDTQYF
>.|TRBJ2-1|12|TRBV15|.
TGTGCCACCCAGCAGAAGTACAATGAGCAGTTCTTC
CATQQKYNEQFF
>.|TRBJ1-1|15|TRBV5-4|.
TGTGCCAGCAGCCGGGCATCCGGGAGGGACACTGAAGCTTTCTTT
CASSRASGRDTEAFF
>TRBD2|TRBJ2-3|15|TRBV19|once
TGTGCCAGTAGTACGGGACTAGCGGGAACAGATACGCAGTATTTT
CASSTGLAGTDTQYF
>.|TRBJ1-2|13|TRBV18|.
TGTGCCAGCTCATCTTCAGGGTCCTATGGCTACACCTTC
CASSSSGSYGYTF
>.|TRBJ2-1|13|TRBV7-2|.
TGTGCCAGCAGCACAACAGGGTGGGATGAGCAGTTCTTC
CASSTTGWDEQFF
>TRBD2|TRBJ2-2|15|TRBV7-2|.
TGTGCCAGCAGCCCGGGAGGGGGAAACACCGGGGAGCTGTTTTTT
CASSPGGGNTGELFF
>.|TRBJ1-3|13|TRBV5-8|.
TGTGCCAGCAGTCGTGGCTCTGGAAACACCATATATTTT
CASSRGSGNTIYF
>.|TRBJ2-3|12|TRBV10-2|.
TGCGCCAGCAGTGAGTCCAGCGTAACGCAGTATTTT
CASSESSVTQYF
>TRBD2|TRBJ2-7|15|TRBV19|.
TGTGCCAGTAGCCCTGGACTAGCGGGACCCTACGAGCAGTACTTC
CASSPGLAGPYEQYF
>TRBD1|TRBJ1-2|15|TRBV9|.
TGTGCCAGCAGCTCCTGGACAGGGGGCTACTATGGCTACACCTTC
CASSSWTGGYYGYTF
>.|TRBJ1-2|13|TRBV6-1|few
TGTGCCAGCACCTTCTCAGGGGTTGGTGGCTACACCTTC
CASTFSGVGGYTF
>.|TRBJ1-3|13|TRBV14|.
TGTGCCAGCAGCCCTCTCGGAGGAAACACCATATATTTT
CASSPLGGNTIYF
>TRBD1|TRBJ1-1|12|TRBV2|once
TGTGCCAGCAGACAGACAGGGACTGAAGCTTTCTTT
CASRQTGTEAFF
>.|TRBJ2-1|12|TRBV28|few
TGTGCCAGCAGAAGCTTAGCGACAGAGCAGTTCTTC
CASRSLATEQFF
>.|TRBJ2-3|15|TRBV28|.
TGTGCCAGCAGGAAGGGGACGGAACCGGGCCATACGCAGTATTTT
CASRKGTEPGHTQYF
>.|TRBJ1-3|14|TRBV5-8|.
TGTGCCAGCAGCTTGGGTGGCTCTGGAAACACCATATATTTT
CASSLGGSGNTIYF
>TRBD1|TRBJ1-1|11|TRBV20-1|.
TGCAGTGCTAAAGACAGGGGTGTAGCTTTCTTT
CSAKDRGVAFF
>TRBD1|TRBJ2-1|13|TRBV27|.
TGTGCCAGCAGGGGACAGGCTGACGGTGAGCAGTTCTTC
CASRGQADGEQFF
>TRBD1|TRBJ1-2|15|TRBV28|.
TGTGCCAGCAGTTGGGGGACAGGGGCGGACTATGGCTACACCTTC
CASSWGTGADYGYTF
>.|TRBJ2-3|17|TRBV28|.
TGTGCCAGCAGACGAGCGGCCCGGACTGGGGGGACAGATACGCAGTATTTT
CASRRAARTGGTDTQYF
>.|TRBJ1-2|12|TRBV7-9|.
TGTGCCAGCAGCTTAGGGGGAGGAGGCTACACCTTC
CASSLGGGGYTF
>TRBD2|TRBJ2-5|19|TRBV5-1|.
TGCGCCAGCAGCTGGAAACCGACTAGCGGGAAGCTCAGTTCGGAGACCCAGTACTTC
CASSWKPTSGKLSSETQYF